Sequencing of this T cell receptor beta chain was carried out in a study of blood T cell repertoires in COVID-19. TCRdb keeps only in-frame clones here, not all; method: immunoSEQ multiplex PCR. Of approximately 130,000 clones listed, approximately 83% were seen once; the top ten hold about 18%. V was trimmed by 4 bases and J by 1 base, leaving 12 bases between them. The CDR3 runs to 15 residues. Germline V gene sequence: CDR1 SGDLS, CDR2 YYNGEE. This chain connects TRBV9 to TRBJ2-1; D may be TRBD2 (5 bases). The origin of this receptor is a woman aged 45-65 years who had recovered from COVID-19. The sample was peripheral blood. The CDR3 DNA is TGTGCCAGCAGCCCGTTCCGAGGGTCCTACAATGAGCAGTTCTTC. Translation: CASSPFRGSYNEQFF.